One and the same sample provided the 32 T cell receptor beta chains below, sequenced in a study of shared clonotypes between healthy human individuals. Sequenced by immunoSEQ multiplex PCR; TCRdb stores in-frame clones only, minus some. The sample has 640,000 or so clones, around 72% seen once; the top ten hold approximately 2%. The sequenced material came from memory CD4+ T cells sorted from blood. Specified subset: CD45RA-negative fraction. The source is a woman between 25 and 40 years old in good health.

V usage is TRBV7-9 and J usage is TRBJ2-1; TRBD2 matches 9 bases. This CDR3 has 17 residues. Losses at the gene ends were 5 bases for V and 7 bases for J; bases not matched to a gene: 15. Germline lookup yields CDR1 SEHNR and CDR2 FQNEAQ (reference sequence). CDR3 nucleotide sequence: TGTGCCAGCAGCCCCCCTCTGCGGGAGGGCCCTTTAAATGAGCAGTTCTTC. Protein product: CASSPPLREGPLNEQFF.

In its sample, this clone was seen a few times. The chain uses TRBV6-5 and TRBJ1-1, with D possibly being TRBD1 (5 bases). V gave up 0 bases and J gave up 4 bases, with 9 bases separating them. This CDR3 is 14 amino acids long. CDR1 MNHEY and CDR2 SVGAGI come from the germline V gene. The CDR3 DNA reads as TGTGCCAGCAGTTACTCGGCAGGGCCCACTGAAGCTTTCTTT. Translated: CASSYSAGPTEAFF.

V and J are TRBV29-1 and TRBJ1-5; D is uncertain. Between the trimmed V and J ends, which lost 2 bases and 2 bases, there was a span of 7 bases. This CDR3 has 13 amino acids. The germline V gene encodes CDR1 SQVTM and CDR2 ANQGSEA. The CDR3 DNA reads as TGCAGCGTTGAATTCGCAGGCAATCAGCCCCAGCATTTT. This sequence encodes CSVEFAGNQPQHF.

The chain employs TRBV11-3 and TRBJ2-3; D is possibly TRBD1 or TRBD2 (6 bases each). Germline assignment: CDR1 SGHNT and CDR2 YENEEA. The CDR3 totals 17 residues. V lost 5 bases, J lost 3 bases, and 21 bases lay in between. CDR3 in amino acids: CASSHSGAGPMTDTQYF. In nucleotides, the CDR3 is TGTGCCAGCAGCCACTCGGGGGCGGGCCCAATGACAGATACGCAGTATTTT. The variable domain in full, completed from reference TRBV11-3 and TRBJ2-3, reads EAGVVQSPRYKIIEKKQPVAFWCNPISGHNTLYWYLQNLGQGPELLIRYENEEAVDDSQLPKDRFSAERLKGVDSTLKIQPAELGDSAVYLCASSHSGAGPMTDTQYFGPGTRLTVL.

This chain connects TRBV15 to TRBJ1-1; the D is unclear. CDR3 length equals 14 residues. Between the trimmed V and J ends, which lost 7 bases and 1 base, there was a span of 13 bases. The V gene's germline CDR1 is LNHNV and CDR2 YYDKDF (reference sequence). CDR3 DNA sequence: TGTGCCACCACCCGACGGGCACAGAACACTGAAGCTTTCTTT. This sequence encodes CATTRRAQNTEAFF.

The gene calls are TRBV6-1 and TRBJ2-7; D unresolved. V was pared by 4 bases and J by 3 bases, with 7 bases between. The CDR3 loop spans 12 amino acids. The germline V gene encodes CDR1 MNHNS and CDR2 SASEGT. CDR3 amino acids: CASSGRSYEQYF. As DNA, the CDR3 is TGTGCCAGCAGTGGCCGCAGCTACGAGCAGTACTTC.

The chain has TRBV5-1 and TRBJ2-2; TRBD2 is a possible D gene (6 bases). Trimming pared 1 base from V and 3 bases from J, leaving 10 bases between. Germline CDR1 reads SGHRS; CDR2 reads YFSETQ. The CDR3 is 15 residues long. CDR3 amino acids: CASSLSGVDTGELFF. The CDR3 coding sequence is TGCGCCAGCAGCTTGTCGGGGGTAGACACCGGGGAGCTGTTTTTT.

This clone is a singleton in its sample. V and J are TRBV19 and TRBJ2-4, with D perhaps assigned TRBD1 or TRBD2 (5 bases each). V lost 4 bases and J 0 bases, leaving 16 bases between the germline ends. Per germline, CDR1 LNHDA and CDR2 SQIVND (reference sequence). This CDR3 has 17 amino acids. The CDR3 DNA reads TGTGCCAGTAGTAAACGGGGCGCCGAGGGAGCCAAAAACATTCAGTACTTC. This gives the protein CASSKRGAEGAKNIQYF.

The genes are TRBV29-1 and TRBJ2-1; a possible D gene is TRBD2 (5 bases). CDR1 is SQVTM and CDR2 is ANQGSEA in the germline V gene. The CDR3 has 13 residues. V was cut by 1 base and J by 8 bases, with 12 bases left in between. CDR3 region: CSVEAGRVYEQFF. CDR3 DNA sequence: TGCAGCGTTGAAGCGGGAAGGGTATATGAGCAGTTCTTC.

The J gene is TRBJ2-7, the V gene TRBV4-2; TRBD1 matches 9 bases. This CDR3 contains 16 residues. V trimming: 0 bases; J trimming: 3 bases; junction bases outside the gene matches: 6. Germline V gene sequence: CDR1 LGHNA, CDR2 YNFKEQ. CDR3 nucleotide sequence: TGTGCCAGCAGCCAAGAGTGGACAGGGGAATTCTACGAGCAGTACTTC. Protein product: CASSQEWTGEFYEQYF.

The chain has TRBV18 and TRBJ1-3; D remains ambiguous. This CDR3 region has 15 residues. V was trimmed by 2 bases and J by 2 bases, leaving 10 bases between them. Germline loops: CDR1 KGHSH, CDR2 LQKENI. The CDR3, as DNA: TGTGCCAGCTCACCAACAACAGATACTGGAAACACCATATATTTT. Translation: CASSPTTDTGNTIYF.

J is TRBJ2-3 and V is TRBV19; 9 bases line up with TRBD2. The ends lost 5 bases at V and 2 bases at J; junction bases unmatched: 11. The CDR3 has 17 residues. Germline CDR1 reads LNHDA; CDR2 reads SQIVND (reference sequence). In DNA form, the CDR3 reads TGTGCCAGTAGTCCCCACCGGAGCGGGAGGTACACAGATACGCAGTATTTT. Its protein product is CASSPHRSGRYTDTQYF.

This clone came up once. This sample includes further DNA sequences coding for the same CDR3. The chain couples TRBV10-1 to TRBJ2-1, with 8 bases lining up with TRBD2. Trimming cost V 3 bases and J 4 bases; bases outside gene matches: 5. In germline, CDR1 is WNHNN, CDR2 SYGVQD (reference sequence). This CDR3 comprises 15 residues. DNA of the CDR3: TGCGCCAGCAGTGACACTAGCGGACCTTACAATGAGCAGTTCTTC. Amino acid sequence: CASSDTSGPYNEQFF.

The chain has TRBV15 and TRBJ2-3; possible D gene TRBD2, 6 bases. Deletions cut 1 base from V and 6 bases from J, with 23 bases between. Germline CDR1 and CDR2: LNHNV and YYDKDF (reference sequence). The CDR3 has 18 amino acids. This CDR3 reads CATSRGRLGGSEVDTQYF. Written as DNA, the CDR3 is TGTGCCACCAGCAGAGGACGTTTAGGAGGGAGTGAAGTCGATACGCAGTATTTT. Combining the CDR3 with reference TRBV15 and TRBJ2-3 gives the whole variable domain DAMVIQNPRYQVTQFGKPVTLSCSQTLNHNVMYWYQQKSSQAPKLLFHYYDKDFNNEADTPDNFQSRRPNTSFCFLDIRSPGLGDTAMYLCATSRGRLGGSEVDTQYFGPGTRLTVL.

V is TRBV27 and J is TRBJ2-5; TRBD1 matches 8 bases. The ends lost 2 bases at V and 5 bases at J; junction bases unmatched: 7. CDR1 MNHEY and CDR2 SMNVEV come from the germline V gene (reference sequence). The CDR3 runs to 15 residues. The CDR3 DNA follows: TGTGCCAGCAGTTTAGGGGGACAGGACTTGGAGACCCAGTACTTC. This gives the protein CASSLGGQDLETQYF.

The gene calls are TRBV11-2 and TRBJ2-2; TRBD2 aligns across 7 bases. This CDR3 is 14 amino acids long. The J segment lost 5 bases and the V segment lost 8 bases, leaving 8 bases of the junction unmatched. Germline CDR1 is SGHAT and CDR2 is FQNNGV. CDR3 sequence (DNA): TGTGCCAGCCGGTGGCGGGAGCGGACCGGGGAGCTGTTTTTT. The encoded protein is CASRWRERTGELFF.

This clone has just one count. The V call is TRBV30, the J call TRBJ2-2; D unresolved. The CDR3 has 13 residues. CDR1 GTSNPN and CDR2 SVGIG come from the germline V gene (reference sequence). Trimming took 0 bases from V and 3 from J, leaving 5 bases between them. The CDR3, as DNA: TGTGCCTGGAGTGTTAGGGACACCGGGGAGCTGTTTTTT. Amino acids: CAWSVRDTGELFF.

The CDR3 loop is CASSQSRSEGEQFF. CDR3 coding DNA: TGTGCCAGCAGCCAAAGCCGGTCCGAGGGTGAGCAGTTCTTC. The V gene is TRBV4-2, the J gene TRBJ2-1, with D maybe TRBD2 (5 bases). Germline loops: CDR1 LGHNA, CDR2 YNFKEQ. CDR3 length equals 14 residues. Trimming left V 2 bases short and J 9 bases short, with 14 bases between.

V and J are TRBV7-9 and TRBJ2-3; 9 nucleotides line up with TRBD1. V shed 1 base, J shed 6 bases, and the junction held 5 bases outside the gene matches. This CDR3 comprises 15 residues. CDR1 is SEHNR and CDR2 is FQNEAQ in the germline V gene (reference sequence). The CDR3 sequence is CASSLGDRDSDTQYF. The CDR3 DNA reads TGTGCCAGCAGCTTAGGGGACAGGGATAGCGATACGCAGTATTTT. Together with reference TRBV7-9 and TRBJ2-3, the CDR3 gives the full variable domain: DTGVSQNPRHKITKRGQNVTFRCDPISEHNRLYWYRQTLGQGPEFLTYFQNEAQLEKSRLLSDRFSAERPKGSFSTLEIQRTEQGDSAMYLCASSLGDRDSDTQYFGPGTRLTVL.

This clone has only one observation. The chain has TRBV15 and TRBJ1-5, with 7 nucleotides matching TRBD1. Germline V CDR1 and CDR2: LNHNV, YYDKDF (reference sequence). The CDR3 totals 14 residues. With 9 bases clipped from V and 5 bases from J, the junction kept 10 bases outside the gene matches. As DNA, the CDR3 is TGTGCCACATCGACAGGGTGGGGGGATCAGCCCCAGCATTTT. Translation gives CATSTGWGDQPQHF.

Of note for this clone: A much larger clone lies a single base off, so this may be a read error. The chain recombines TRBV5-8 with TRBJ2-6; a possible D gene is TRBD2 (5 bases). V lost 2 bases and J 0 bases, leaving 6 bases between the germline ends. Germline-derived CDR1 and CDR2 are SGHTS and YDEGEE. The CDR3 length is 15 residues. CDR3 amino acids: CASSLEGSGANVLTF. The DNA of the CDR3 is TGTGCCAGCAGCTTAGAGGGCTCTGGGGCCAACGTCCTGACTTTC.

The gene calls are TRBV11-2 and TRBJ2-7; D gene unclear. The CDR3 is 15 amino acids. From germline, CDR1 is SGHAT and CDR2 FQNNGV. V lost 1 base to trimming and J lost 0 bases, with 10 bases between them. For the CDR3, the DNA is TGTGCCAGCAGCTTAGGTGAAATAAGCTCCTACGAGCAGTACTTC. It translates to CASSLGEISSYEQYF.

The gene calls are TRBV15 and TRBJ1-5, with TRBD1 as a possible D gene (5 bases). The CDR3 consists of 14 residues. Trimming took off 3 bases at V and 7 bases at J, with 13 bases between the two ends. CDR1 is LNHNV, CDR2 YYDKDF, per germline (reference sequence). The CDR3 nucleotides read TGTGCCACCAGCAGGCAGGGTCAGGAACAGCCCCAGCATTTT. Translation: CATSRQGQEQPQHF.

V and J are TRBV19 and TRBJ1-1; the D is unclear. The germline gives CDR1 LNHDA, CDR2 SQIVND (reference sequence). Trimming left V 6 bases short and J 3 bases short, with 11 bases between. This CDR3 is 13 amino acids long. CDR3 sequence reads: CASRVWEYTEAFF. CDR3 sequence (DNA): TGTGCCAGTAGAGTGTGGGAGTACACTGAAGCTTTCTTT.

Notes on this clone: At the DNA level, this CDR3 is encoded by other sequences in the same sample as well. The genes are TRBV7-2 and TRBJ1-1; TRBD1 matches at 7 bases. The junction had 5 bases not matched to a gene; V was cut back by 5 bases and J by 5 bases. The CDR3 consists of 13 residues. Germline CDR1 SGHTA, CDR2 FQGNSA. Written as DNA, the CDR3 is TGTGCCAGCAGCCGACAGGGTTATACTGAAGCTTTCTTT. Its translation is CASSRQGYTEAFF.

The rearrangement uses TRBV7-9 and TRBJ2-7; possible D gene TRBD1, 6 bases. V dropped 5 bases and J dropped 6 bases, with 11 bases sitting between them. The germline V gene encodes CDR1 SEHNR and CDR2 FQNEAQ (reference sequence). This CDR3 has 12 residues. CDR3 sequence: CASSLARGEQYF. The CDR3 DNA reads TGTGCCAGCAGCCTCGCCAGGGGCGAGCAGTACTTC.

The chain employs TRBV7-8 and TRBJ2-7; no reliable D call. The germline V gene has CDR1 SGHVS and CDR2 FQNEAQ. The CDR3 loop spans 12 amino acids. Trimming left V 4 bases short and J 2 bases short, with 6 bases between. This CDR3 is CASSSRAYEQYF. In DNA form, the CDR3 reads TGTGCCAGCAGCTCTAGGGCCTACGAGCAGTACTTC.

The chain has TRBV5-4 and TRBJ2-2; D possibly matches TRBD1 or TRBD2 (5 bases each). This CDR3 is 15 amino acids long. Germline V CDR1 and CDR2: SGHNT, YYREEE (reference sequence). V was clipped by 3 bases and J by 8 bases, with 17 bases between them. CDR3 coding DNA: TGTGCCAGCAGCTCCGCCGGGACGGCCGGGGGGGAGCTGTTTTTT. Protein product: CASSSAGTAGGELFF.

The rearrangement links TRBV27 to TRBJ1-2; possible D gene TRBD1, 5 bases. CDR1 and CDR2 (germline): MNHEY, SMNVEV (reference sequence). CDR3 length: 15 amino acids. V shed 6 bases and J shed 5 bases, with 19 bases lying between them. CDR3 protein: CASRPQASPGYGYTF. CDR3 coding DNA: TGTGCCAGCAGACCCCAAGCCTCGCCAGGGTATGGCTACACCTTC.

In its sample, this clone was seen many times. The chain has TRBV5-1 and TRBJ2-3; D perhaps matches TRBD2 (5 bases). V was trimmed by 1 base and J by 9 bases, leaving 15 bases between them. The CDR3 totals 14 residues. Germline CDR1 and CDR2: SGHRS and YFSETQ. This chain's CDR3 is CASSLWAPGETQYF. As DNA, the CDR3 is TGCGCCAGCAGCTTGTGGGCTCCCGGGGAGACGCAGTATTTT. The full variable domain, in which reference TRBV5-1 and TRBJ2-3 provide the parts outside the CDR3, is KAGVTQTPRYLIKTRGQQVTLSCSPISGHRSVSWYQQTPGQGLQFLFEYFSETQRNKGNFPGRFSGRQFSNSRSEMNVSTLELGDSALYLCASSLWAPGETQYFGPGTRLTVL.

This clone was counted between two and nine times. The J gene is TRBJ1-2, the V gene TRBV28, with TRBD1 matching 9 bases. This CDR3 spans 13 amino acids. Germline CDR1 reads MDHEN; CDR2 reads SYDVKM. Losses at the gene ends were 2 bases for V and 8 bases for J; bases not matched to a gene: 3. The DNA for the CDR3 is TGTGCCAGCAGTTTACGGGACAGGGTCGGCTACACCTTC. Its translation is CASSLRDRVGYTF.

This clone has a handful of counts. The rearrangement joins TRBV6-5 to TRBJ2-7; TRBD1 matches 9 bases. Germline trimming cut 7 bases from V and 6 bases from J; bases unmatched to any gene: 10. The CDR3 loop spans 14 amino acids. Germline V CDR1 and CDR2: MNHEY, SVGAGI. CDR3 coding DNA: TGTGCCAGCATCTACCGGGACAGGGTGCTCGAGCAGTACTTC. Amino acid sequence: CASIYRDRVLEQYF.